This TCR beta chain derives from a study of shared clonotypes between healthy human individuals. Only in-frame clones appear in the TCRdb table, and some are missing; sequencing was by immunoSEQ multiplex PCR. The repertoire holds about 1.1 million clones, with approximately 80% as singletons. The CDR3 runs to 13 residues. The germline V and J ends were trimmed by 4 bases and 1 base, with 10 bases remaining between them. Germline V gene sequence: CDR1 SQVTM, CDR2 ANQGSEA. Sequenced input: memory CD4+ T cells from PBMCs. Subset reported: CD45RA-negative fraction. The receptor was derived from a man aged 18 to 29 in good health. Some clones in this sample may be carry-over from other donors' samples. The rearrangement joins TRBV29-1 to TRBJ1-1; D unclear. In nucleotides, the CDR3 is TGCAGCGTTGGGGCGGATCAGAACACTGAAGCTTTCTTT. It translates to CSVGADQNTEAFF. The entire variable domain, with the rest obtained from reference TRBV29-1 and TRBJ1-1, is as follows: SAVISQKPSRDICQRGTSLTIQCQVDSQVTMMFWYRQQPGQSLTLIATANQGSEATYESGFVIDKFPISRPNLTFSTLTVSNMSPEDSSIYLCSVGADQNTEAFFGQGTRLTVV.